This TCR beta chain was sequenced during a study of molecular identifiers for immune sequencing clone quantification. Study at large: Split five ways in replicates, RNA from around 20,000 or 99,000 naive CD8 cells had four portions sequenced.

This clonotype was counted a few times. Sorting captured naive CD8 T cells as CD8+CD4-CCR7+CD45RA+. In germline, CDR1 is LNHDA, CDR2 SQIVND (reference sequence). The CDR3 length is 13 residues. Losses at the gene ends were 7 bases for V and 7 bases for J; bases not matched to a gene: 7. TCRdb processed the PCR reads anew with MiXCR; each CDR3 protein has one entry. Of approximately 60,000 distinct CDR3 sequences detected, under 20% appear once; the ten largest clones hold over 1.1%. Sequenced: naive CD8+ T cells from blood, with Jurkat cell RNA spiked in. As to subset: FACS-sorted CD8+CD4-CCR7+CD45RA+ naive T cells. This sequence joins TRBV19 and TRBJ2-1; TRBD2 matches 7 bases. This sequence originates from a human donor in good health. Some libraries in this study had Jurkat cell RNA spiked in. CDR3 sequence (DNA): TGTGCCAGTAATGAGGGAGGGCTGAATGAGCAGTTCTTC. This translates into CASNEGGLNEQFF. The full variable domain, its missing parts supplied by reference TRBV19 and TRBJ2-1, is DGGITQSPKYLFRKEGQNVTLSCEQNLNHDAMYWYRQDPGQGLRLIYYSQIVNDFQKGDIAEGYSVSREKKESFPLTVTSAQKNPTAFYLCASNEGGLNEQFFGPGTRLTVL.